These T cell receptor beta chains were read from a single sample in a study of regulatory dendritic cells for organ transplantation. Produced via immunoSEQ multiplex PCR; TCRdb's table is partial and in-frame only. The table records 20,000 or so clones, around 80% of them present only once. No antigen has been assigned to these receptors. Sequenced input: memory CD4+ T cells from blood cultured with regulatory dendritic cells. Receptors originate from a human donor in good health. The CDR3 runs from the conserved cysteine through the conserved F or W. Clone size appears in some rows only: once, few, many, or a class for an expanded clone.

TRBJ2-2 . TRBV28 CASSFGGNTGELFF
TRBJ1-4 . TRBV4-2 CASSLTTGGGIGEKLFF
TRBJ1-6 . TRBV5-4 CASSLDGLSYNSPLHF
TRBJ2-6 . TRBV5-4 CASTLGRGGSGANVLTF
TRBJ2-1 . TRBV12-2 CASRLARTSGGCGNEQFF
TRBJ1-1 . TRBV6-1 CASSERQGGPMNTEAFF
TRBJ1-1 . TRBV4-3 CASSQGTNTEAFF
TRBJ2-1 . TRBV12-1 CASSSPSGTSAELGDNEQFF
TRBJ1-5 . TRBV27 CASSLLAGGNQPQHF
TRBJ2-7 . TRBV14 CASSPSWGEQYF
TRBJ1-2 few TRBV30 CAWSAFLPGNTF
TRBJ2-2 once TRBV19 CASSGWTPGTGELFF
TRBJ2-3 . TRBV4-1 CASSQVPSGPDTQYF
TRBJ2-1 . TRBV5-4 CASQSGSSYNEQFF
TRBJ2-5 . TRBV4-2 CASSQTLSSGGQETQYF
TRBJ2-5 . TRBV11-2 CASSLGAGKQETQYF
TRBJ2-1 . TRBV4-3 CASSQDRQVLQFF
TRBJ1-2 . TRBV29-1 CSAGTSYGYTF
TRBJ2-2 once TRBV7-3 CASSVASGTVGTGELFF
TRBJ1-1 . TRBV6-1 CASSQMQGNTEAFF
TRBJ2-7 . TRBV28 CATSVWRVSSYEQYF
TRBJ1-6 . TRBV28 CASSIPQGRPLHF
TRBJ1-2 few TRBV5-8 CASSSRPVNYGYTF
TRBJ2-1 . TRBV9 CASSLGLASVEQFF
TRBJ2-1 . TRBV7-3 CASSSGLAQSGYNEQFF
TRBJ1-1 once TRBV6-5 CASSFPRTGGRTEAFF
TRBJ2-5 . TRBV2 CASSELGTGQETQYF
TRBJ2-1 . TRBV30 CAYTRGGLYNEQFF
TRBJ2-3 . TRBV6-1 CASWDRGLVADTQYF
TRBJ1-2 few TRBV6-1 CASSEQGQIYGYTF
TRBJ2-3 . TRBV5-1 CASSLVGQVTDTQYF
TRBJ1-1 . TRBV29-1 CSVERGYTEAFF
TRBJ2-1 . TRBV7-3 CASSLTTSGNRFF
TRBJ2-3 . TRBV7-2 CASSSGGQTINTDTQYF
TRBJ1-5 . TRBV29-1 CSATGGAGQPQHF
TRBJ2-3 . TRBV5-5 CASKKDFLNTDTQYF
TRBJ2-7 . TRBV4-1 CASSQDVLLADSYEQYF
TRBJ2-1 . TRBV7-2 CASSFRRGDEQFF
TRBJ1-6 . TRBV11-2 CASRPLISPGGPLHF
TRBJ2-7 . TRBV28 CASSLSLAGGREQYF
TRBJ2-3 . TRBV18 CASSPRGTDTQYF
TRBJ2-1 . TRBV7-8 CASSLNPGLADYNEQFF
TRBJ2-7 . TRBV5-1 CASSRKTGAGHYEQYF
TRBJ2-5 few TRBV7-6 CASSPTGTQETQYF
TRBJ2-7 . TRBV28 CASSLPGNRYEQYF
TRBJ1-2 few TRBV7-6 CASSQTGDRSYGYTF
TRBJ1-5 . TRBV7-2 CASSSQGDQPQHF
TRBJ1-1 . TRBV6-6 CATHKLTGQRNTEAFF
TRBJ2-7 . TRBV2 CASSDAGASSYEQYF
TRBJ2-1 . TRBV5-1 CASSAQGNEQFF
TRBJ2-1 . TRBV18 CASSPGWRGGLYNEQFF
TRBJ1-5 once TRBV1 CTSSQGPGQRNQPQHF
TRBJ1-1 . TRBV19 CASSIRTRGGTEAFF
TRBJ2-2 few TRBV5-8 CASSRAGLAGGANTGELFF
TRBJ2-1 . TRBV4-3 CASSLDRGTFF
TRBJ2-7 . TRBV9 CASSLRTGAYEQYF
TRBJ2-6 . TRBV6-1 CASSEPPSGANVLTF
TRBJ2-4 . TRBV25-1 CASSEWNDRVAKNIQYF
TRBJ2-7 medium-sized TRBV30 CAWRSAYEQYF
TRBJ2-7 once TRBV6-1 CASSVTANSYEQYF